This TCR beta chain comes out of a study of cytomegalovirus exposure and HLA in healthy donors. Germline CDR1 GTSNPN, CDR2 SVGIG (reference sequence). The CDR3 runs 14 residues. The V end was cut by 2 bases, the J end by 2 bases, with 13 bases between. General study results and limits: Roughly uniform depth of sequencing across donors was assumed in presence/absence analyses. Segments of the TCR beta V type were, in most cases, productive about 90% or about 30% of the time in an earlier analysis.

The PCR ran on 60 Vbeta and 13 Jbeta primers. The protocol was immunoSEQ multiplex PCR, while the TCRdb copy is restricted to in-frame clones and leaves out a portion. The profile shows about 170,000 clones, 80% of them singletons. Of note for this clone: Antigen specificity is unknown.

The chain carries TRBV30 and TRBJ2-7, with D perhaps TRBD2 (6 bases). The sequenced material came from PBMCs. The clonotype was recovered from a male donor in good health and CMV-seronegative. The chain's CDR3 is CAWSPRWGAYEQYF. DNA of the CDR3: TGTGCCTGGAGTCCCCGCTGGGGGGCCTACGAGCAGTACTTC. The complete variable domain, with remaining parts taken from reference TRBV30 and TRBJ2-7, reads SQTIHQWPATLVQPVGSPLSLECTVEGTSNPNLYWYRQAAGRGLQLLFYSVGIGQISSEVPQNLSASRPQDRQFILSSKKLLLSDSGFYLCAWSPRWGAYEQYFGPGTRLTVT.